A single sample is the source of the 21 T cell receptor beta chains below, sequenced in a study of CD8 T cells in Susac syndrome. An input of about 0.5 to 1 ug of RNA was subjected to reverse transcription using random hexamers. One entry per CDR3 protein results from TCRdb running MiXCR on the immunoSEQ multiplex PCR reads. The sample has under 200,000 distinct CDR3 sequences, 95% seen once. The material sequenced was CD8+ T cells from PBMCs. Source of these receptors: a human donor with Susac syndrome.

This chain uses TRBV29-1 with TRBJ2-2, with a tentative D call TRBD2 (6 bases). V gave up 2 bases and J gave up 5 bases, with 9 bases separating them. Germline-derived CDR1 and CDR2 are SQVTM and ANQGSEA. CDR3 length: 13 amino acids. CDR3 region: CSVEPRGTGELFF. CDR3 in DNA: TGCAGCGTTGAACCCCGGGGGACCGGGGAGCTGTTTTTT.

The chain joins TRBV20-1 to TRBJ1-1, with TRBD1 matching 8 bases. The CDR3 consists of 16 residues. V lost 2 bases, J lost 3 bases, and 11 bases stayed unmatched. Per germline, CDR1 DFQATT and CDR2 SNEGSKA (reference sequence). CDR3 protein: CSARWPQGALHTEAFF. In DNA, the CDR3 is TGCAGTGCTAGATGGCCGCAGGGGGCCCTCCACACTGAAGCTTTCTTT.

This chain connects TRBV6-5 to TRBJ2-3; TRBD1 matches 7 bases. V was pared by 0 bases and J by 3 bases, with 9 bases of the junction left unmatched. The CDR3 sequence is 17 residues long. Germline V lookup: CDR1 MNHEY, CDR2 SVGAGI. CDR3: CASSYSRGGFMTDTQYF. The CDR3, as DNA: TGTGCCAGCAGTTACTCGAGAGGGGGCTTTATGACAGATACGCAGTATTTT.

J is TRBJ1-2 and V is TRBV20-1, with 7 bases identical to TRBD1. The trim removed 2 bases at V and 8 bases at J, leaving 11 bases unmatched. The CDR3 has 14 amino acids. CDR1 is DFQATT and CDR2 is SNEGSKA in the germline V gene (reference sequence). As DNA, the CDR3 is TGCAGTGCTAGATCACGGACAGGTCTGGACGGCTACACCTTC. Translated: CSARSRTGLDGYTF.

The CDR3 loop reads CAISESPDSGANVLTF. For the CDR3, the DNA is TGTGCCATCAGTGAGTCTCCTGACTCTGGGGCCAACGTCCTGACTTTC. The rearrangement links TRBV10-3 to TRBJ2-6; D uncertain. This CDR3 contains 16 residues. The V end was cut by 0 bases, the J end by 0 bases, with 6 bases between. Germline V gene sequence: CDR1 ENHRY, CDR2 SYGVKD.

V gene TRBV18 combines with J gene TRBJ2-5; D is possibly TRBD2 (5 bases). In germline, CDR1 is KGHSH, CDR2 LQKENI. This CDR3 spans 12 amino acids. Trimming took off 2 bases at V and 5 bases at J, with 6 bases between the two ends. The DNA for the CDR3 is TGTGCCAGCTCACCAGGGGAGGAGACCCAGTACTTC. It codes for CASSPGEETQYF.

This chain uses TRBV4-1 with TRBJ2-5, with 9 nucleotides matching TRBD1. The CDR3 contains 15 residues. CDR1 and CDR2 (germline): MGHRA, YSYEKL. V shed 6 bases and J 5 bases; nucleotides not matched to a gene: 10. CDR3 region: CASSPTGGGMETQYF. The CDR3 DNA reads TGCGCCAGCAGTCCGACAGGGGGAGGTATGGAGACCCAGTACTTC.

In its sample, this clonotype was seen once. The chain is built from TRBV4-1 and TRBJ2-7; 9 bases align to TRBD2. This CDR3 has 16 residues. J gave up 0 bases and V 3 bases, and 6 bases lay outside the gene matches. CDR1 is MGHRA and CDR2 is YSYEKL in the germline V gene. In DNA, the CDR3 is TGCGCCAGCAGCCAGGAACAAGCGGGAGGCTCCTACGAGCAGTACTTC. Translation: CASSQEQAGGSYEQYF.

The chain has TRBV27 and TRBJ1-2; 9 bases agree with TRBD1. The germline V gene encodes CDR1 MNHEY and CDR2 SMNVEV (reference sequence). The CDR3 has 15 amino acids. Trimming took 5 bases from V and 7 from J; bases not matched to a gene: 11. In nucleotides, the CDR3 is TGTGCCAGCAGTGTAACAACAGGGGGCGAGTCTGGCTACACCTTC. It codes for CASSVTTGGESGYTF.

J is TRBJ2-5 and V is TRBV19, with a possible D match to TRBD1 (6 bases). The length of the CDR3 is 13 residues. Trimming removed 0 bases from V and 4 bases from J, with 6 bases in between. In germline, CDR1 is LNHDA, CDR2 SQIVND (reference sequence). The CDR3 DNA reads TGTGCCAGTAGTATAGAACAGGGAGAGACCCAGTACTTC. The encoded protein is CASSIEQGETQYF.

The rearrangement links TRBV6-5 to TRBJ2-7, with D perhaps assigned TRBD1 or TRBD2 (5 bases each). Germline-derived CDR1 and CDR2 are MNHEY and SVGAGI. This CDR3 is built from 15 residues. The V end was cut by 7 bases, the J end by 3 bases, with 19 bases between. The CDR3 reads CASNTGTLNFYEQYF. The CDR3 bases are TGTGCCAGCAATACCGGGACCCTAAACTTCTACGAGCAGTACTTC.

The CDR3 reads CASSYSSRLAGGPETQYF. The CDR3 DNA is TGTGCCAGCAGTTACTCGTCGAGACTAGCGGGAGGGCCTGAGACCCAGTACTTC. The V and J genes are TRBV6-5 and TRBJ2-5, with 14 bases identical to TRBD2. CDR1 MNHEY and CDR2 SVGAGI come from the germline V gene. V lost 0 bases and J lost 5; bases outside the gene matches: 8. The CDR3 is 18 residues long.

V and J are TRBV12-3 or TRBV12-4 and TRBJ2-1; TRBD2 matches 9 bases. The CDR3 sequence is 12 residues long. V dropped 9 bases and J dropped 4; count of bases not matched to a gene: 1. CDR3 bases: TGTGCCAGTCTAGCGGGATACAATGAGCAGTTCTTC. Its protein product is CASLAGYNEQFF.

V and J are TRBV7-9 and TRBJ2-5, with 9 bases identical to TRBD2. The germline gives CDR1 SEHNR, CDR2 FQNEAQ (reference sequence). The V and J ends lost 5 bases and 1 base, in that order; junction bases with no gene match: 14. The CDR3 has 18 residues. The CDR3 loop reads CASSPPWGSGSSQETQYF. DNA for the CDR3: TGTGCCAGCAGCCCCCCCTGGGGTAGCGGGAGTTCCCAAGAGACCCAGTACTTC.

The V and J genes are TRBV6-5 and TRBJ1-2, with D perhaps matching TRBD1 (6 bases). In germline, CDR1 is MNHEY, CDR2 SVGAGI. This CDR3 is built from 15 residues. Trimming left V 0 bases short and J 2 bases short, with 10 bases between. CDR3: CASSYSVDSNYGYTF. In DNA, the CDR3 is TGTGCCAGCAGTTACTCGGTGGACAGCAACTATGGCTACACCTTC.

The V gene is TRBV24-1, the J gene TRBJ2-1; perhaps TRBD2 as D (6 bases). The germline V gene encodes CDR1 KGHDR and CDR2 SFDVKD. V gave up 5 bases and J gave up 4 bases, with 11 bases separating them. There are 14 residues in the CDR3. CDR3 coding DNA: TGTGCCACCAGTGGCGCGGGACCTTACAATGAGCAGTTCTTC. This sequence encodes CATSGAGPYNEQFF.

The gene calls are TRBV10-2 and TRBJ1-1; no clear D. This CDR3 spans 15 amino acids. Germline values: CDR1 WSHSY, CDR2 SAAADI. V was pared by 0 bases and J by 1 base, with 9 bases between. This CDR3 reads CASSESVRRNTEAFF. CDR3 nucleotide sequence: TGCGCCAGCAGTGAGTCGGTCAGGCGGAACACTGAAGCTTTCTTT.

The rearrangement uses TRBV15 and TRBJ1-5; TRBD1 matches 9 bases. Germline CDR1 reads LNHNV; CDR2 reads YYDKDF (reference sequence). V lost 3 bases and J lost 5; bases outside the gene matches: 8. The CDR3 length is 16 residues. The CDR3 reads CATSSWDREADQPQHF. The CDR3 bases are TGTGCCACCAGCAGTTGGGACAGGGAGGCCGATCAGCCCCAGCATTTT.

The genes are TRBV9 and TRBJ2-1; D might be TRBD2 (5 bases). The ends were cut back, 0 bases at V and 2 bases at J, with 9 bases in the middle. The CDR3 length is 15 residues. Per germline, CDR1 SGDLS and CDR2 YYNGEE. Here the CDR3 reads CASSVGRLPYNEQFF. The DNA for the CDR3 is TGTGCCAGCAGCGTAGGGAGACTACCCTACAATGAGCAGTTCTTC.

The chain couples TRBV20-1 to TRBJ1-2; the match to TRBD1 covers 8 bases. The ends lost 3 bases at V and 4 bases at J; junction bases unmatched: 1. The CDR3 runs to 12 residues. Per germline, CDR1 DFQATT and CDR2 SNEGSKA (reference sequence). The CDR3, as DNA: TGCAGTGCTAGTGACAGGGGCTATGGCTACACCTTC. Translated: CSASDRGYGYTF.

V and J are TRBV9 and TRBJ1-1; 7 bases agree with TRBD1. V lost 2 bases, J lost 6 bases, and 7 bases stayed unmatched. In germline, CDR1 is SGDLS, CDR2 YYNGEE. The CDR3 has 14 residues. In DNA, the CDR3 is TGTGCCAGCAGCGTGACAGGGAACGAGGCTGAAGCTTTCTTT. Translated, it gives CASSVTGNEAEAFF.